This entry describes one T cell receptor (beta chain). Its antigen remains undetermined. The input lacks base qualities; no much larger clone sits a single base away. This sample is part of a study of shared clonotypes between healthy human individuals (dated by TCRdb to 2020 to 2021). In terms of the full investigation: The cohort included a few men and two women between 18 and 49 years of age. Blood TCR repertoires of five healthy adults were deeply sequenced to estimate repertoire size and the extent of clonotype sharing between individuals. Libraries were prepared and TCR repertoires were sequenced by different laboratories using diverse techniques, in order to increase sequencing depth and limit assay-specific biases. Leukapheresis yielded between about 0.85 and 9 billion PBMCs per donor. Study-wide findings and limitations: Sampling was limited to blood, and TCR repertoires in tissue likely differ from TCR repertoires in blood. Because the study included a small number of donors, the genetic and exposure-history diversity represented was limited. Based on pairwise subsampling, the degree of clonotype sharing among donors was expected to be affected by sequencing depth.

Via the germline V gene (reference sequence), CDR1 is MNHNY and CDR2 SVGAGI. Trimming at the junction amounts to 8 bases on V and 0 bases on J, and the germline ends lie 8 bases apart. Spanning cysteine to phenylalanine, the CDR3 consists of 13 amino acids. Only the CDR3 DNA stays, 39 bases, in frame from base 1. Using the deep immunoSEQ assay, multiplex PCR amplified TCR CDR3 regions from genomic DNA. For each cell subset, the extracted genomic DNA was distributed evenly across all wells of several immunoSEQ 96-well plates, and each plate served as one replicate. For unsorted PBMC, roughly 0.3 ug of genomic DNA, equivalent to around 30,000 T cell genomes, went into each replicate PCR. Genomic DNA from unsorted PBMC was sequenced over ten immunoSEQ deep assay plates. The purified libraries were quantified using a Qubit 3.0 fluorometer, sized with a Bioanalyzer 2100, and then quantified again using the KAPA Library Quantification kit. Every immunoSEQ 96-well plate was sequenced on a separate single-read 150-cycle Illumina NextSeq 550 flow cell. As for the authors' bioinformatics: Because only junctional sequences without quality scores were contained in the immunoSEQ output, filtering matching that applied to full-length reads could not be performed. To assign V/J genes and CDR3, sequences were annotated against IMGT germline references using PyIR, a Python wrapper for IgBLAST v1.9. Reads were filtered out if the reads had weak V/J assignments (E-value above 1e-6), no CDR3, stop codons, out-of-frame junctions, or ambiguous translated residues. V3J clonotypes were defined as sequences sharing the same inferred V gene, J gene, and CDR3 amino acid sequence. Percentage overlap between repertoires was computed as shared unique clonotypes divided by the size of the smaller repertoire. RTK rarefaction, the Chao1 estimator, and Recon v2.1 estimates of unobserved clonotypes were used to assess repertoire richness. Entries here come from immuneACCESS through TCRdb and include only in-frame sequences with V and J called. Some clones fail to appear in such tables; in the studies checked, an unresolved V gene covers under half of the shortfall, and the cause of the remainder is unknown. V and J calls and clone size follow that table, whereas D and trimming were derived from the DNA. The sample includes 75,000 to 100,000 clones, with 40% to 55% observed a single time. Over 13% of the sample rests with the top ten.

The donors were healthy, HIV-negative adults with no recently reported acute infections or vaccinations. Every donor was a Caucasian adult residing in Nashville, Tennessee, USA. For unsorted samples, tens of millions of PBMCs were counted and genomic DNA was extracted with the QIAamp DNA Blood Mini kit. Blood was obtained by leukapheresis, after which PBMCs were separated by Ficoll-Histopaque density gradient centrifugation and cryopreserved in liquid nitrogen vapor phase. This sequence originates from a woman between 40 and 50 years old in good health. Some clones in this sample may be carry-over from other donors' samples. What was sequenced was PBMCs. The V gene is TRBV6-6 and the J gene is TRBJ1-5; no D segment can be confidently identified. The base sequence is TGTGCCAGCCGACCCAATAGCAATCAGCCCCAGCATTTT. Its coded protein is CASRPNSNQPQHF.